This T cell receptor (beta chain) was identified in a study of neoadjuvant nivolumab and ipilimumab in lung cancer. CDR3 length equals 14 residues. V lost 7 bases and J 3 bases, leaving 15 bases between the germline ends. The germline V gene encodes CDR1 MNHEY and CDR2 SVGAGI. General study findings and limits: Resected tumors had greater TCR richness and clonality than uninvolved lung. Pathologic regression was not significantly tied to TCR clonality.

For this clone: Its antigen is unidentified.

Sequencing used immunoSEQ multiplex PCR; TCRdb keeps in-frame clones, though not all of them. The sample consists of about 18,000 clones, around 79% of them appearing once. The chain couples TRBV6-5 to TRBJ1-2; D is possibly TRBD1 (5 bases). Here the sequenced sample was tumor tissue, taken after neoadjuvant nivolumab, alone or with ipilimumab, at or shortly before surgery. The sequence was obtained from an adult with non-small cell lung cancer. The CDR3 sequence: CASTFRVGDYGYTF. The DNA for the CDR3 is TGTGCCAGCACCTTCAGGGTGGGGGACTATGGCTACACCTTC.